The 32 T cell receptor beta chains below all came from one sample that was sequenced in a study of T cells in Graves' hyperthyroidism and ophthalmopathy. From RNA transcripts, TCR beta CDR3 regions were amplified. When the TCR CDR3 underwent first-round RT-PCR, the HTBI primer set was used. TCRdb processed the multiplex PCR reads anew with MiXCR; each CDR3 protein has one entry. Among over 450,000 distinct CDR3 sequences listed, around 15% were seen once. The sequenced material came from blood. The receptors were gathered from a woman aged 18-35 years with Graves' hyperthyroidism.

Turning to this clonotype: A much larger clone is a single base away; this may be a read error. The gene calls are TRBV3-1 and TRBJ2-7; 7 positions agree with TRBD2. V lost 0 bases and J lost 1; bases outside the gene matches: 3. This CDR3 is built from 15 residues. Germline V gene sequence: CDR1 LGHDT, CDR2 YNNKEL (reference sequence). The CDR3, as DNA: TGTGCCAGCAGCCAAGAAGGAGCGGGGTCCTACGAGCAGTACGTC. Protein sequence: CASSQEGAGSYEQYV.

This clonotype was picked up a small number of times. The chain links TRBV20-1 to TRBJ2-1, with TRBD2 matching 9 bases. The germline CDR1 and CDR2 sequences are DFQATT and SNEGSKA (reference sequence). V gave up 6 bases and J gave up 8 bases; unmatched junction bases: 17. This CDR3 region has 16 residues. The CDR3, as DNA: TGCAGTGCAGCAGTCCCCGTAGCGGGAGTTATCGATGAGCAGTTCTTC. This gives the protein CSAAVPVAGVIDEQFF.

In its sample, this clonotype was seen many times. The chain employs TRBV6-1 and TRBJ1-1; the D gene is possibly TRBD1 (5 bases). V was cut by 5 bases and J by 1 base, with 20 bases left in between. The germline V gene has CDR1 MNHNS and CDR2 SASEGT. This CDR3 region has 17 residues. The DNA for the CDR3 is TGTGCCAGCAGTCCAACCCTGTTGGGACGATCGAACACTGAAGCTTTCTTT. Residues: CASSPTLLGRSNTEAFF.

There are many counts of this clonotype. The CDR3, as DNA: TGTGCCAGCGGATTGACAGGGGAGGGCTACACCTTC. Its translation: CASGLTGEGYTF. The chain carries TRBV9 and TRBJ1-2, with 8 bases that match TRBD1. This CDR3 region has 12 residues. Germline V gene data show CDR1 as SGDLS and CDR2 as YYNGEE. Germline trimming cut 7 bases from V and 8 bases from J; bases unmatched to any gene: 7.

There are many counts of this clonotype. The genes are TRBV20-1 and TRBJ2-1, with TRBD2 matching 7 bases. Trimming at V came to 1 base and at J to 2 bases, leaving 8 bases not matched to a gene. Germline CDR1 and CDR2: DFQATT and SNEGSKA (reference sequence). This CDR3 is 16 amino acids long. The CDR3 here is CSARVRRGRTYNEQFF. The CDR3 DNA sequence: TGCAGTGCTAGAGTTAGGCGCGGGAGAACCTACAATGAGCAGTTCTTC.

This clonotype was counted only a few times. This chain joins TRBV6-1 and TRBJ1-5; no reliable D call. V was pared by 4 bases and J by 4 bases, with 14 bases between. CDR3 length: 15 amino acids. Germline V gives CDR1 MNHNS, CDR2 SASEGT. In nucleotides, the CDR3 is TGTGCCAGCAGTGGGCTGACGGTTTCAAATCAGCCCCAGCATTTT. Translation: CASSGLTVSNQPQHF.

This clonotype was detected once. A read error may produce the germline difference seen at one junction end. The chain recombines TRBV18 with TRBJ1-2; D remains ambiguous. The length of the CDR3 is 15 residues. Germline lookup yields CDR1 KGHSH and CDR2 LQKENI. This CDR3 is CASSPYQVSDYGCTF. For the CDR3, the DNA is TGTGCCAGCTCACCTTACCAGGTTTCTGACTATGGCTGCACCTTC.

On this clonotype: The CDR3 ends on some other residue instead of the conserved phenylalanine or tryptophan, so this is likely a read error. The V and J genes are TRBV11-3 and TRBJ2-3; TRBD2 matches at 15 bases. CDR3 length: 17 residues. Trimming took 5 bases from V and 4 from J; bases not matched to a gene: 7. Germline CDR1 reads SGHNT; CDR2 reads YENEEA. In DNA form, the CDR3 reads TGTGCCAGCAGCCACGGACTAGCGGGAGGGGTTGCAGATACGCAGTATCTT. This encodes CASSHGLAGGVADTQYL.

This clonotype was counted at least ten times. The chain couples TRBV20-1 to TRBJ2-7; unclear D gene. V was shortened by 5 bases and J by 2 bases, with 10 bases between the two germline ends. The CDR3 has 12 amino acids. Germline assignment: CDR1 DFQATT and CDR2 SNEGSKA (reference sequence). CDR3 in DNA: TGCAGTGCTTTCGATACTCCCTACGAGCAGTACTTC. Translation gives CSAFDTPYEQYF.

This clonotype was counted at least ten times. The rearrangement uses TRBV5-1 and TRBJ1-1, with D perhaps TRBD1 (5 bases). The CDR3 sequence is 13 residues long. V shed 4 bases and J shed 8 bases, with 15 bases lying between them. CDR1 is SGHRS, CDR2 YFSETQ, per germline. CDR3 in amino acids: CASSLAGKREAFF. In nucleotides, the CDR3 is TGCGCCAGCAGCCTGGCAGGGAAGAGAGAAGCTTTCTTT.

This clonotype has only a few counts. A much bigger clone sits one base away, suggesting this may be a read error. The gene calls are TRBV30 and TRBJ1-2, with a weak D call TRBD1 (5 bases). The CDR3 has 12 residues. V was trimmed by 5 bases and J by 6 bases, leaving 13 bases between them. CDR1 GTSNPN and CDR2 SVGIG come from the germline V gene (reference sequence). Here the CDR3 reads CAWGPGPNGYTF. The CDR3 nucleotides read TGTGCCTGGGGTCCGGGGCCTAATGGCTACACCTTC.

This clonotype has only a few counts. This chain uses TRBV30 with TRBJ1-2; no reliable D call. The V end was cut by 4 bases, the J end by 4 bases, with 10 bases between. Germline values: CDR1 GTSNPN, CDR2 SVGIG (reference sequence). The CDR3 sequence is 12 residues long. The DNA for the CDR3 is TGTGCCTGGAACGTCGGCTCCTATGGCTACACCTTC. This codes for CAWNVGSYGYTF.

This clonotype was detected only a few times. V usage is TRBV25-1 and J usage is TRBJ2-2; 13 bases map to TRBD2. The V and J ends lost 2 bases and 7 bases, in that order; junction bases with no gene match: 7. CDR3 size: 17 residues. The germline gives CDR1 MGHDK, CDR2 SYGVNS. The CDR3 is CASSEVGLAGSHGELFF. CDR3 coding DNA: TGTGCCAGCAGTGAAGTGGGACTAGCGGGAAGTCACGGGGAGCTGTTTTTT.

This clonotype was detected ten times or more. The chain combines TRBV27 with TRBJ2-7; 10 bases are shared with TRBD2. CDR3 length: 15 residues. V lost 5 bases and J lost 5; bases outside the gene matches: 9. Germline V lookup: CDR1 MNHEY, CDR2 SMNVEV (reference sequence). CDR3 in amino acids: CASSTRVAGGNEQYF. The CDR3 bases are TGTGCCAGCAGTACCCGCGTAGCGGGAGGTAACGAGCAGTACTTC.

This clonotype was seen a handful of times. The chain combines TRBV2 with TRBJ2-7, with 11 bases lining up with TRBD2. The CDR3 contains 15 residues. Germline CDR1 SNHLY, CDR2 FYNNEI. Trimming took 1 base from V and 5 from J; bases not matched to a gene: 4. The CDR3 bases are TGTGCCAGCAGTGAAGTACTAGCGGGAGTGCACGAGCAGTACTTC. It translates to CASSEVLAGVHEQYF. The entire variable domain, with the rest obtained from reference TRBV2 and TRBJ2-7, is as follows: EPEVTQTPSHQVTQMGQEVILRCVPISNHLYFYWYRQILGQKVEFLVSFYNNEISEKSEIFDDQFSVERPDGSNFTLKIRSTKLEDSAMYFCASSEVLAGVHEQYFGPGTRLTVT.

In regard to this clonotype: Just one base apart from a much larger clone, this may be a read error. The chain recombines TRBV7-9 with TRBJ2-1, with 9 bases lining up with TRBD2. The CDR3 length is 17 residues. Germline V lookup: CDR1 SEHNR, CDR2 FQNEAQ (reference sequence). CDR3 coding DNA: TGTACCAGCAGCTCCCCGCGGGGGGGGGCCTACTACAATGAGCAGTTCTTC. The encoded protein is CTSSSPRGGAYYNEQFF.

This clonotype came up many times. The chain combines TRBV10-3 with TRBJ1-5, with a weak D call TRBD1 (5 bases). CDR3 length equals 13 residues. The germline CDR1 and CDR2 sequences are ENHRY and SYGVKD. V was pared by 6 bases and J by 4 bases, with 10 bases between. The DNA of the CDR3 is TGTGCCATCAGGGGGGATGAAAATCAGCCCCAGCATTTT. Its protein is CAIRGDENQPQHF.

This clonotype was counted ten times or more. The chain links TRBV7-8 to TRBJ1-1, with D possibly being TRBD1 (6 bases). The CDR3 is 16 amino acids. Deletions cut 4 bases from V and 0 bases from J, with 15 bases between. Germline CDR1 reads SGHVS; CDR2 reads FQNEAQ. CDR3 amino acids: CASSSQLGAVNTEAFF. CDR3 in DNA: TGTGCCAGCAGCTCCCAACTGGGGGCCGTGAACACTGAAGCTTTCTTT.

This clonotype was counted at least ten times. The chain couples TRBV27 to TRBJ1-2, with 7 bases that match TRBD1. Germline V gene sequence: CDR1 MNHEY, CDR2 SMNVEV (reference sequence). The length of the CDR3 is 13 residues. The trim removed 5 bases at V and 4 bases at J, leaving 4 bases unmatched. The CDR3 protein is CASSPQGFYGYTF. DNA for the CDR3: TGTGCCAGCAGTCCACAGGGGTTCTATGGCTACACCTTC.

The V gene is TRBV11-2, the J gene TRBJ2-7; 11 nucleotides align to TRBD2. The junction had 6 bases not matched to a gene; V was cut back by 4 bases and J by 1 base. Germline-derived CDR1 and CDR2 are SGHAT and FQNNGV. This CDR3 spans 16 amino acids. The CDR3 region is CASSSRLAGRSYEQYV. In DNA form, the CDR3 reads TGTGCCAGCAGCTCCAGACTAGCGGGGAGGTCCTACGAGCAGTACGTC.

The chain couples TRBV19 to TRBJ2-3; 10 nucleotides line up with TRBD1. The J segment lost 1 base and the V segment lost 6 bases, leaving 7 bases of the junction unmatched. CDR3 length: 16 residues. Looked up from germline, CDR1 is LNHDA and CDR2 is SQIVND (reference sequence). CDR3: CASRRTGTGGTDTQYF. For the CDR3, the DNA is TGTGCCAGTAGGAGAACCGGGACAGGGGGCACAGATACGCAGTATTTT.

On this clonotype itself: Just one base apart from a much larger clone, this may be a read error. This sequence joins TRBV20-1 and TRBJ2-1, with D possibly being TRBD2 (6 bases). In germline, CDR1 is DFQATT, CDR2 SNEGSKA (reference sequence). The CDR3 contains 13 residues. As DNA, the CDR3 is TGCAGTGCCCCCGGACAAAGCGGGTATGATCAGTTCTTC. Its protein is CSAPGQSGYDQFF.

In this sample, this clonotype turned up many times. The chain links TRBV7-8 to TRBJ2-1; TRBD1 matches at 9 bases. V lost 2 bases, J lost 7 bases, and 6 bases stayed unmatched. This CDR3 has 15 residues. Germline CDR1 reads SGHVS; CDR2 reads FQNEAQ. CDR3 coding DNA: TGTGCCAGCAGCTTATGGGGACAGGGAGGAAATGAGCAGTTCTTC. This gives the protein CASSLWGQGGNEQFF.

The chain uses TRBV6-1 and TRBJ1-1; D gene uncertain. The CDR3 has 11 amino acids. Deletions cut 6 bases from V and 2 bases from J, with 4 bases between. Germline CDR1 reads MNHNS; CDR2 reads SASEGT. The CDR3 region has the DNA TGTGCCAGCAGATTTAACACTGAAGCTTTCTTT. Protein: CASRFNTEAFF.

This clonotype has a handful of counts. This chain uses TRBV25-1 with TRBJ1-2, with D perhaps matching TRBD1 (6 bases). Germline CDR1 is MGHDK and CDR2 is SYGVNS. There are 14 residues in the CDR3. Trimming took 4 bases from V and 1 from J, leaving 10 bases between them. In DNA form, the CDR3 reads TGTGCCAGCAGTGGTGACAGGTATAACTATGGCTACACCTTC. Residues: CASSGDRYNYGYTF.

This clonotype came up many times. V usage is TRBV12-3 or TRBV12-4 and J usage is TRBJ1-5; D gene uncertain. The CDR3 totals 15 residues. The ends were cut back, 2 bases at V and 0 bases at J, with 8 bases in the middle. CDR3 sequence (DNA): TGTGCCAGCAGTTTATTCGGTCATAGCAATCAGCCCCAGCATTTT. Translation gives CASSLFGHSNQPQHF.

There are many counts of this clonotype. The chain uses TRBV7-3 and TRBJ2-5; 10 nucleotides line up with TRBD1. This CDR3 region has 15 residues. Germline CDR1 reads SGHTA; CDR2 reads FQGTGA. After removal of 6 bases from V and 4 bases from J, the junction contained 8 bases not matched to a gene. CDR3: CASRLGTGEGETQYF. CDR3 nucleotide sequence: TGTGCCAGCAGGCTTGGGACAGGGGAGGGAGAGACCCAGTACTTC.

This clonotype was observed at least ten times. J is TRBJ1-3 and V is TRBV29-1; D might be TRBD1 (5 bases). There are 13 residues in the CDR3. Germline lookup yields CDR1 SQVTM and CDR2 ANQGSEA. Trimming left V 4 bases short and J 2 bases short, with 9 bases between. The CDR3 sequence is CSVGAGTGNTIYF. The CDR3 DNA reads TGCAGCGTTGGAGCAGGGACTGGAAACACCATATATTTT.

This clonotype was counted only a few times. The rearrangement joins TRBV12-3 or TRBV12-4 to TRBJ1-1, with D possibly TRBD1 on 6 matching bases. Trimming pared 3 bases from V and 3 bases from J, leaving 20 bases between. The CDR3 has 17 amino acids. CDR3 loop: CASSFREQGGTDTEAFF. The CDR3 nucleotides are TGTGCCAGCAGTTTTAGGGAACAGGGAGGAACAGACACTGAAGCTTTCTTT.

This clonotype occurred a few times. The V gene is TRBV15, the J gene TRBJ2-3; D remains ambiguous. In germline, CDR1 is LNHNV, CDR2 YYDKDF (reference sequence). V was cut by 1 base and J by 4 bases, with 15 bases left in between. The CDR3 consists of 16 residues. CDR3 in DNA: TGTGCCACCAGCAGAGTTTTTGACCCATGGGCAGATACGCAGTATTTT. It translates to CATSRVFDPWADTQYF.

There are many counts of this clonotype. The V and J genes are TRBV29-1 and TRBJ2-1; D unclear. Trimming left V 0 bases short and J 8 bases short, with 2 bases between. CDR1 and CDR2 from the germline V gene are SQVTM and ANQGSEA. The CDR3 contains 10 residues. The CDR3 region has the DNA TGCAGCGTTGAAGACTATGAGCAGTTCTTC. Residues: CSVEDYEQFF.

In this sample, this clonotype turned up many times. The J gene is TRBJ1-3, the V gene TRBV12-3 or TRBV12-4; possibly TRBD1 for D (5 bases). Between the trimmed V and J ends, which lost 6 bases and 0 bases, there was a span of 15 bases. This CDR3 has 16 residues. Written as DNA, the CDR3 is TGTGCCAGCAGGAAGCATCAGGGAAACTCTGGAAACACCATATATTTT. It encodes CASRKHQGNSGNTIYF.